A single sample is the source of the 16 T cell receptor beta chains below, sequenced in a study of Graves' ophthalmopathy and Graves' hyperthyroidism. Amplification of the TCR beta CDR3 regions used RNA transcripts (as template). HTBI primers served in a first-round RT-PCR, which a second-round multiplex PCR followed. Via MiXCR, TCRdb re-called the multiplex PCR reads, giving one row per CDR3 protein. The data show over a million distinct CDR3 sequences, approximately 35% seen once. The sequencing input was peripheral blood or thyroid tissue (not recorded which). These receptors all come from an adult man with Graves' hyperthyroidism.

This clonotype was seen at least ten times. This rearrangement joins TRBV2 to TRBJ2-2; 9 nucleotides match TRBD1. V shed 4 bases and J 7 bases; nucleotides not matched to a gene: 7. The CDR3 consists of 15 residues. Germline values: CDR1 SNHLY, CDR2 FYNNEI. CDR3: CASSARTGDVGELFF. CDR3 bases: TGTGCCAGCAGTGCTAGGACAGGGGATGTCGGGGAGCTGTTTTTT.

This clonotype has only a few counts. This CDR3 is CATSSPNTEAFF. The DNA for the CDR3 is TGTGCCACCAGCAGCCCGAACACTGAAGCTTTCTTT. The J gene is TRBJ1-1, the V gene TRBV15; D uncertain. V lost 3 bases and J 1 base, leaving 3 bases between the germline ends. Germline assignment: CDR1 LNHNV and CDR2 YYDKDF (reference sequence). CDR3 length equals 12 residues. The entire variable domain, with the rest obtained from reference TRBV15 and TRBJ1-1, is as follows: DAMVIQNPRYQVTQFGKPVTLSCSQTLNHNVMYWYQQKSSQAPKLLFHYYDKDFNNEADTPDNFQSRRPNTSFCFLDIRSPGLGDTAMYLCATSSPNTEAFFGQGTRLTVV.

This clonotype was seen at least ten times. V gene TRBV10-3 combines with J gene TRBJ1-5; D is unresolved. The length of the CDR3 is 14 residues. V was shortened by 0 bases and J by 4 bases, with 7 bases between the two germline ends. Per the germline V gene, CDR1 is ENHRY and CDR2 is SYGVKD. This CDR3 reads CAISESWGNQPQHF. The CDR3, as DNA: TGTGCCATCAGTGAGTCATGGGGTAATCAGCCCCAGCATTTT.

Notes on this clonotype: An end of the junction differs from the germline gene, which may be a read error. The chain employs TRBV10-3 and TRBJ2-2; D may match TRBD1 or TRBD2 (5 bases each). The germline CDR1 and CDR2 sequences are ENHRY and SYGVKD. The CDR3 is made up of 14 amino acids. CDR3 protein: CASEGRMNTEELFF. For the CDR3, the DNA is TGTGCCAGCGAGGGACGGATGAACACCGAGGAGCTGTTTTTT.

This clonotype was found a few times. The CDR3, as DNA: TGCAGTGCTAGCGAGCTAGCGGGGGGAATCTACGAGCAGTACTTC. Translated: CSASELAGGIYEQYF. This sequence joins TRBV20-1 and TRBJ2-7; 11 bases are a match to TRBD2. V was clipped by 3 bases and J by 3 bases; unmatched bases: 7. Germline V gene data show CDR1 as DFQATT and CDR2 as SNEGSKA (reference sequence). This CDR3 has 15 residues.

This clonotype was recorded many times. This rearrangement joins TRBV2 to TRBJ1-1; weak D call: TRBD1 (6 bases). The CDR3 is made up of 13 amino acids. Between the trimmed V and J ends, which lost 3 bases and 1 base, there was a span of 6 bases. Germline loops: CDR1 SNHLY, CDR2 FYNNEI. The CDR3 here is CASSETGNTEAFF. CDR3 nucleotides: TGTGCCAGCAGTGAGACAGGGAACACTGAAGCTTTCTTT. The full variable domain, in which reference TRBV2 and TRBJ1-1 provide the parts outside the CDR3, is EPEVTQTPSHQVTQMGQEVILRCVPISNHLYFYWYRQILGQKVEFLVSFYNNEISEKSEIFDDQFSVERPDGSNFTLKIRSTKLEDSAMYFCASSETGNTEAFFGQGTRLTVV.

With respect to this clonotype: A much larger clone sits a single nucleotide away, making a read error possible. J is TRBJ2-5 and V is TRBV12-3 or TRBV12-4; no reliable D call. The CDR3 has 12 residues. The V and J ends lost 4 bases and 3 bases respectively, with 6 bases between them. CDR3 in DNA: TGTGCCAGCAGTTCCCCCGAAGAGACCCAGTACTTC. Its translation: CASSSPEETQYF.

This clonotype was observed a handful of times. This may arise from a read error, as a much more abundant clone is one base away. This sequence joins TRBV20-1 and TRBJ2-7; D gene uncertain. Between the trimmed V and J ends, which lost 2 bases and 3 bases, there was a span of 11 bases. The CDR3 totals 13 residues. The germline V gene has CDR1 DFQATT and CDR2 SNEGSKA (reference sequence). The CDR3, as DNA: TGCAGTGCTAGACTCCATGGCAGCTACGAGCAGTACTTC. Protein sequence: CSARLHGSYEQYF.

The chain recombines TRBV24-1 with TRBJ2-1, with D maybe TRBD1 (6 bases). CDR3 length: 14 residues. Germline V gives CDR1 KGHDR, CDR2 SFDVKD. The germline V and J ends were trimmed by 5 bases and 4 bases, with 11 bases remaining between them. As DNA, the CDR3 is TGTGCCACCAGTGCATTAGGACAGTACAATGAGCAGTTCTTC. Translated: CATSALGQYNEQFF.

V is TRBV14 and J is TRBJ1-1, with D perhaps matching TRBD1 (5 bases). Germline V gene sequence: CDR1 SGHDN, CDR2 FVKESK. The CDR3 length is 13 residues. V was trimmed by 1 base and J by 11 bases, leaving 14 bases between them. CDR3 sequence (DNA): TGTGCCAGCAGCCAAGGAGCAGGAAGGGGCGCTTTCTTT. Amino acids: CASSQGAGRGAFF.

The rearrangement links TRBV2 to TRBJ2-5, with D tentatively TRBD2 (6 bases). Germline CDR1 is SNHLY and CDR2 is FYNNEI. V lost 8 bases, J lost 7 bases, and 20 bases lay in between. This CDR3 is 14 amino acids long. CDR3 bases: TGTGCCAGCTCCGTTTCTGGGGCCGGGGGGACCCAGTACTTC. This translates into CASSVSGAGGTQYF.

This clonotype occurred many times. This sequence joins TRBV11-2 and TRBJ2-7; maybe TRBD2 (6 bases). The CDR3 loop spans 15 amino acids. Germline V gene sequence: CDR1 SGHAT, CDR2 FQNNGV. Trimming pared 5 bases from V and 6 bases from J, leaving 20 bases between. CDR3 DNA sequence: TGTGCCAGCAGCCGAGACGGAGGGCGCTGGTCCGAGCAGTACTTC. Translating it yields CASSRDGGRWSEQYF.

This rearrangement joins TRBV10-3 to TRBJ2-7; 11 bases map to TRBD2. Germline V lookup: CDR1 ENHRY, CDR2 SYGVKD. CDR3 size: 18 residues. V dropped 4 bases and J dropped 0; count of bases not matched to a gene: 11. The CDR3 DNA is TGTGCCATCAGTGCTACCGGGACTAGCGGTAGGAGCTCCTACGAGCAGTACTTC. It translates to CAISATGTSGRSSYEQYF.

Turning to this clonotype: Just one base apart from a much larger clone, this may be a read error. This rearrangement joins TRBV20-1 to TRBJ1-1, with a tentative D call TRBD1 (5 bases). The CDR3 extends over 16 amino acids. V lost 0 bases to trimming and J lost 5 bases, with 19 bases between them. CDR1 is DFQATT and CDR2 is SNEGSKA in the germline V gene (reference sequence). The CDR3 here is CSARDGRDAPRTEAFF. In DNA form, the CDR3 reads TGCAGTGCTAGAGACGGTCGGGACGCCCCAAGGACTGAAGCTTTCTTT.

The rearrangement uses TRBV7-9 and TRBJ1-6, with 10 bases lining up with TRBD1. Trimming at V came to 1 base and at J to 9 bases, leaving 3 bases not matched to a gene. This CDR3 has 15 residues. The germline V gene encodes CDR1 SEHNR and CDR2 FQNEAQ (reference sequence). CDR3 in DNA: TGTGCCAGCAGCTTAGTGGGACAGGGGCCTTCACCCCTCCACTTT. Translation gives CASSLVGQGPSPLHF.

In its sample, this clonotype was seen many times. The chain has TRBV5-4 and TRBJ2-5; a possible D gene is TRBD2 (5 bases). CDR1 is SGHNT, CDR2 YYREEE, per germline (reference sequence). This CDR3 region has 14 residues. V was trimmed by 3 bases and J by 2 bases, leaving 11 bases between them. The CDR3 region has the DNA TGTGCCAGCAGCTCGGGAAATCAACAAGAGACCCAGTACTTC. As protein: CASSSGNQQETQYF.